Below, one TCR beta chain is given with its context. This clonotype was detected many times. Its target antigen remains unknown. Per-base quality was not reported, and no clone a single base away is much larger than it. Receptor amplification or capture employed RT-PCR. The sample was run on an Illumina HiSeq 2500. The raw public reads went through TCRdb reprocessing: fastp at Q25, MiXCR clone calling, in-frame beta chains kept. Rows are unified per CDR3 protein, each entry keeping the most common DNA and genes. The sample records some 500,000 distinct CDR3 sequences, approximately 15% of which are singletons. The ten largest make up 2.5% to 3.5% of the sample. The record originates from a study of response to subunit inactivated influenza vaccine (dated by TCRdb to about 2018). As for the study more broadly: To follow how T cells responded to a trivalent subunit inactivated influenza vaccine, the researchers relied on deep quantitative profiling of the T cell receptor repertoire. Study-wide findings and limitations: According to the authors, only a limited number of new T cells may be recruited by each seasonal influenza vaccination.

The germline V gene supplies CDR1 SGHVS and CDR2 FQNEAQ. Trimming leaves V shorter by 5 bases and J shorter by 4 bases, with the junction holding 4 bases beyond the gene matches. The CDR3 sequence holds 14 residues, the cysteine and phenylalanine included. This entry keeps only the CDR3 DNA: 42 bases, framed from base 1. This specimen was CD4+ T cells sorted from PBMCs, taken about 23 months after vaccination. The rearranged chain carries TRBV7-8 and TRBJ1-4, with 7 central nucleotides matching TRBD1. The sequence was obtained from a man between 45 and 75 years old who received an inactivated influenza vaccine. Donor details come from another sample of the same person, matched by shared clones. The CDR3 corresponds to CASSKTGSNEKLFF. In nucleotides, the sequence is TGTGCCAGCAGCAAGACAGGGAGTAATGAAAAACTGTTTTTT.